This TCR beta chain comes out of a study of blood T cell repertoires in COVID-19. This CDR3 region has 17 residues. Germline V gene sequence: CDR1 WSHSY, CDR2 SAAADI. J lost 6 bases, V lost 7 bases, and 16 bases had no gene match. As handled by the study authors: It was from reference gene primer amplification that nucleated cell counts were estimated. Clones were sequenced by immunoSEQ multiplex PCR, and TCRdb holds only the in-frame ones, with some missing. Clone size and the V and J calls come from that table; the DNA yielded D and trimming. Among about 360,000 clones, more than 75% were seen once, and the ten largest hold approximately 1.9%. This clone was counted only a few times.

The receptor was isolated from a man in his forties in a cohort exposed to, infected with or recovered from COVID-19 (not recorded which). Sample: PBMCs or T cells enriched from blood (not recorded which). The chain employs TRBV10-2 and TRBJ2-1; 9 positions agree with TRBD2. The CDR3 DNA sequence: TGCGCCAGCAATCAGTTTGCGGGCGGGAGGGCCCTCAATGAGCAGTTCTTC. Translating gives CASNQFAGGRALNEQFF.